These T cell receptor beta chains were read from a single sample in a study of a mutant IDH1 vaccine in newly diagnosed glioma. Sequenced by immunoSEQ multiplex PCR; TCRdb stores in-frame clones only, minus some. The data contain 30,000 to 35,000 clones, more than 70% of them seen just once; the ten biggest clones take up under 2.5%. The antigens for these receptors are not known. Sequences were derived from PBMCs, sampled from a glioma patient whose treatment included an IDH1 peptide vaccine. These receptors all stem from a man between 40 and 49 years old with glioma. Each CDR3 is given with its conserved first and last residue. Rows give clone size only sometimes, using once, few, many, or a class for an expanded clone.

CDR3,J,size,V
CASSLPLTGYSSYGYTF,TRBJ1-2,NA,TRBV5-4
CASSSRGSGVTNEQFF,TRBJ2-1,NA,TRBV5-4
CASSPLAGSTDTQYF,TRBJ2-3,NA,TRBV5-6
CASSPLSGIRGDTQYF,TRBJ2-3,NA,TRBV18
CASSWDHYGYTF,TRBJ1-2,NA,TRBV5-6
CASRDPGTLDSYEQYF,TRBJ2-7,once,TRBV28
CASSFSGELSTDTQYF,TRBJ2-3,NA,TRBV5-1
CASSLRGGAKGNTIYF,TRBJ1-3,NA,TRBV7-2
CAWRKGTVGNSPLHF,TRBJ1-6,NA,TRBV30
CASTPNAGSTDTQYF,TRBJ2-3,NA,TRBV2
CASSLDLNQVNTQYF,TRBJ2-3,NA,TRBV11-2
CSVEDLQATSEQYF,TRBJ2-7,once,TRBV29-1
CASSEKVGVYAFF,TRBJ1-1,NA,TRBV25-1
CASSLDAFSSPYNSPLHF,TRBJ1-6,NA,TRBV5-1
CASSLIQGAETQYF,TRBJ2-5,NA,TRBV5-5
CAIPRAGVYTEAFF,TRBJ1-1,NA,TRBV15
CASSERDTGELFF,TRBJ2-2,NA,TRBV10-1
CASSPRLVKETQYF,TRBJ2-5,NA,TRBV7-8
CASSMVRQNTEAFF,TRBJ1-1,NA,TRBV19
CASSIVSGGAGTDTQYF,TRBJ2-3,NA,TRBV19
CASYSPLGAGANVLTF,TRBJ2-6,NA,TRBV5-1
CASRGGANPRGYTF,TRBJ1-2,NA,TRBV2